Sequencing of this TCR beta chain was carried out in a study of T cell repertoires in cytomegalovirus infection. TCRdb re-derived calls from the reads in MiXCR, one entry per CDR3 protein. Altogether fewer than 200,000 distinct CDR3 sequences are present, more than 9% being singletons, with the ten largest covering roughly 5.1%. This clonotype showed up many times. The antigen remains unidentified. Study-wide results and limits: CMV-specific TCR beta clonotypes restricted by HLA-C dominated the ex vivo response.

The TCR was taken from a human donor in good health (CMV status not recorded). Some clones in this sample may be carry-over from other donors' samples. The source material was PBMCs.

The CDR3 DNA is TGCAGTGCTACTGTCGGGACACCTAAGGGGCCCCAGCATTTT. As protein: CSATVGTPKGPQHF. The J gene is TRBJ1-5, the V gene TRBV20-1; possible D gene TRBD1, 6 bases. The CDR3 has 14 residues. Germline V lookup: CDR1 DFQATT, CDR2 SNEGSKA (reference sequence). The ends were cut back, 4 bases at V and 9 bases at J, with 19 bases in the middle.